This T cell receptor (beta chain) was identified in a study of PD-1 blockade in classical Hodgkin lymphoma. After autologous stem cell transplantation all patients relapsed, and prior brentuximab vedotin exposure differed between cohorts. The patients, who had relapsed/refractory classical Hodgkin lymphoma, achieved best responses of complete response, partial response or progressive disease. This clone rates as medium-sized (0.01 to 0.1%). The target antigen is unknown. Other DNA sequences in this specimen translate into the identical CDR3. Findings and limits, study-wide: Differences between repertoires have undefined causes, possibly disease activity or prior therapy. Reports indicated that newly diagnosed patients had lower baseline TCR diversity than healthy donors did.

Germline values: CDR1 MNHEY, CDR2 SVGAGI. Trimming left V 6 bases short and J 4 bases short, with 12 bases between. This CDR3 is 13 amino acids long. Some clones are missing from TCRdb's copy, which holds only in-frame ones; the method was immunoSEQ multiplex PCR. The sample lists around 91,000 clones; about nine tenths were seen once. The starting material was peripheral blood mononuclear cells (PBMCs), obtained at baseline. The genes are TRBV6-5 and TRBJ1-1; D might be TRBD1 (6 bases). The clonotype comes from a human donor with classical Hodgkin lymphoma. In DNA form, the CDR3 reads TGTGCCAGCAGCCAACAGGGAACCACTGAAGCTTTCTTT. Amino acid sequence: CASSQQGTTEAFF.